This T cell receptor (beta chain) stems from a study of shared clonotypes between healthy human individuals (TCRdb year 2020). A note on the overall study: A couple of women and three men aged 18 to 49 years were included in the cohort. Different laboratories and diverse techniques were used to prepare libraries and sequence TCR repertoires, to increase sequencing depth and limit assay-specific biases. Blood TCR repertoires of five healthy adults were deeply sequenced to estimate repertoire size and the extent of clonotype sharing between individuals. Leukapheresis yielded between about 0.94 and 9 billion PBMCs per donor. Per donor, three plates each were used for CD4 naive and CD4 memory, two for CD8 naive, and one for CD8 memory.

Beyond this particular receptor, the publication reports: Rarefaction of sorted-subset datasets indicated incomplete sequencing despite the large sequencing depth. Only blood was sampled, and tissue TCR repertoires likely differ from those in blood. Estimated clonotype richness was generally larger for naive than for memory subsets. When a few donors were compared, the shared fraction of clonotypes was roughly 4.8% for naive CD4, 3.5% to 4% for naive CD8, about 2.5% for memory CD4, and around 0.4% for memory CD8. Based on pairwise subsampling, the degree of clonotype sharing among donors was expected to be affected by sequencing depth. Because the study included only a small number of donors, the genetic and exposure-history diversity represented was limited. Compared with non-shared clonotypes, clonotypes shared by all four sorted-subset donors had higher generation probabilities.

CDR1 and CDR2, per the germline V gene, are SGHRS and YFSETQ. V is pared back by 0 bases and J by 0 bases, with 9 bases lying between the germline termini. The CDR3 has 15 amino acids, counting the end cysteine and phenylalanine. The read is trimmed to its CDR3 DNA, 45 bases read in frame from base 1. The donors were healthy, HIV-negative adults who had no recently reported acute infections or vaccinations. Only Caucasian adults living in Nashville, Tennessee, USA were represented among the donors. CD4+ T cells were enriched by magnetic negative selection, after which naive cells were positively selected on CD45RA and the negative fraction was taken as the memory subset. After blood collection by leukapheresis, PBMCs were isolated using Ficoll-Histopaque density gradient centrifugation and then cryopreserved in the vapor phase of liquid nitrogen. Analytical flow cytometry was used to check the purity and quantity of each magnetically sorted T cell population. Each sorted fraction had its genomic DNA isolated and then quantified by UV absorbance on a Nanodrop 2000c.

Using the deep immunoSEQ assay, multiplex PCR amplified TCR CDR3 regions from genomic DNA. Extracted genomic DNA from each cell subset was spread evenly across all wells of several immunoSEQ 96-well plates, with each plate serving as a replicate. For sorted subsets, roughly 190 ng of genomic DNA, equivalent to some 30,000 T cell genomes, went into each replicate PCR. The purified libraries were quantified using a Qubit 3.0 fluorometer, sized with a Bioanalyzer 2100, and then quantified again using the KAPA Library Quantification kit. Every immunoSEQ 96-well plate was sequenced on a separate single-read 150-cycle Illumina NextSeq 550 flow cell. The paper's processing steps were these. Because only junctional sequences without quality scores were contained in the immunoSEQ output, filtering matching that applied to full-length reads could not be performed. Sequences were annotated with PyIR, a Python wrapper for IgBLAST v1.9, using IMGT germline references to assign V/J genes and CDR3. Any read was removed if the V/J assignment was weak (E-value above 1e-6), the CDR3 was missing, or the read contained stop codons, out-of-frame junctions, or ambiguous translated residues. V3J clonotypes were defined by identical inferred V gene, J gene, and CDR3 amino acid sequence. To compute the percentage overlap between repertoires, the number of shared unique clonotypes was divided by the size of the smaller repertoire. Repertoire richness was assessed with RTK rarefaction, the Chao1 estimator, and Recon v2.1 estimates of unobserved clonotypes. For all TCRbeta clonotypes obtained by the gDNA method from several donors, generation probabilities were computed with OLGA. TCRdb carries this immuneACCESS record with in-frame sequences only. Its versions omit some clonotypes, under half of them owing to an unresolved V gene in the studies checked, with the rest unexplained. That table gives V, J and clone size, and the DNA gave D and trimming. Counted in this sample were some 2,000,000 clones; roughly 95% of them appeared once. The ten most abundant clones make up 0.1% to 0.15% of the sample.

Comments on this clone: The target of this receptor is not known. Per-base quality was not reported, and no clone a single base away is much larger than it. The same CDR3 also results from other DNA sequences found in this sample.

Sequenced sample: naive CD4+ T cells sorted from blood. The cell subset or site label of this sample denotes: CD45RA+ positively selected. The sequence is built from TRBV5-1 and TRBJ1-1; no confident D gene assignment can be made. This sequence originates from a man aged 18 to 29 in good health. The DNA sequence is TGCGCCAGCAGCTTGGCCGGGCAGGTGAACACTGAAGCTTTCTTT. It is translated as CASSLAGQVNTEAFF.